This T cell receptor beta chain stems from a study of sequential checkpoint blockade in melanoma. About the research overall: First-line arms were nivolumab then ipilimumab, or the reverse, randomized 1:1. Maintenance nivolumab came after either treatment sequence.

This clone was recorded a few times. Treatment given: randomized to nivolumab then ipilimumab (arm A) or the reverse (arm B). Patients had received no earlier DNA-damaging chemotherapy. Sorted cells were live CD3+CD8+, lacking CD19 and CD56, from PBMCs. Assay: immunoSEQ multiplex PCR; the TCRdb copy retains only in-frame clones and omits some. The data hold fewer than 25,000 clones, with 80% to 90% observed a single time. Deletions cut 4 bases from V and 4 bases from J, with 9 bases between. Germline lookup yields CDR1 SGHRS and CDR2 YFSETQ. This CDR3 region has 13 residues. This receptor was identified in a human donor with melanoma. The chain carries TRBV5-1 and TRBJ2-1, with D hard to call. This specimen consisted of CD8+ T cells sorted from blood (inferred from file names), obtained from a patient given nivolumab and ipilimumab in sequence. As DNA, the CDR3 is TGCGCCAGCAGCACTGACTTATACAATGAGCAGTTCTTC. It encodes CASSTDLYNEQFF.